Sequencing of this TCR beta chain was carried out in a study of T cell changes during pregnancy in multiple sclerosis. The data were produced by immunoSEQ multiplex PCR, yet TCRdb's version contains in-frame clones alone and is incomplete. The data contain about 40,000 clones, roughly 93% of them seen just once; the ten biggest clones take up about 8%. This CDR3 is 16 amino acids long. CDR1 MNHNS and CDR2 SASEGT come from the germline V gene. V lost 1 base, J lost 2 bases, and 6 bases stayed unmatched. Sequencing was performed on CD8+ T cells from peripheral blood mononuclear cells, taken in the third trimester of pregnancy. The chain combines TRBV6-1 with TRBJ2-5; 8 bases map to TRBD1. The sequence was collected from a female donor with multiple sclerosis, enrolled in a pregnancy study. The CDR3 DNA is TGTGCCAGCAGTGAAGTAACCGGGACAGGTCAAGAGACCCAGTACTTC. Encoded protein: CASSEVTGTGQETQYF.